This note documents a single T cell receptor (beta chain) sequence. The antigen remains undetermined. Pregnant or lactating patients were excluded, as were those with uncontrolled infection or other autoimmune disease. The source of the sample is a study of T cells in Graves' hyperthyroidism and ophthalmopathy. The study, taken as a whole, reports: Most thyroid clonotypes with frequency above 0.001 were detected in blood.

Per germline, CDR1 LNHNV and CDR2 YYDKDF (reference sequence). The CDR3 spans 14 residues. Trimming removed 5 bases from V and 3 bases from J; junction bases left unmatched: 4. TCR beta CDR3 region amplification was performed from RNA transcripts. HTBI primers were the set used in a first-round RT-PCR of the TCR CDR3. TCRdb analysed the multiplex PCR reads with MiXCR anew, one entry per CDR3 protein. The sample yields almost 500,000 distinct CDR3 sequences, about 20% seen once. The sequenced sample was blood. V is TRBV15 and J is TRBJ1-1; 9 nucleotides line up with TRBD1. The TCR sequence derives from a woman between 65 and 79 years old with Graves' ophthalmopathy. The chain's CDR3 is CATSVTGGDTEAFF. The CDR3 region has the DNA TGTGCCACCAGCGTCACAGGGGGCGACACTGAAGCTTTCTTT.